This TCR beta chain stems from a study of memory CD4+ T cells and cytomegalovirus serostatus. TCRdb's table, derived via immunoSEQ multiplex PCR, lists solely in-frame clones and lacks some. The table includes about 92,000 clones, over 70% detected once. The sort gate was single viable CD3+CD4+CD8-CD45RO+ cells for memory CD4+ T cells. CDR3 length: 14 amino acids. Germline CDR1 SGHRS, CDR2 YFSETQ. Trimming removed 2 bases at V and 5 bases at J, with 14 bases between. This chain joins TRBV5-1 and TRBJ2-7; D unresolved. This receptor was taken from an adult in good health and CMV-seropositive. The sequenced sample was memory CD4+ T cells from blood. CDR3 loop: CASSLPGIMDEQYF. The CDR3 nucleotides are TGCGCCAGCAGCTTACCGGGTATTATGGACGAGCAGTACTTC.